This T cell receptor beta chain is from a study of blood T cell repertoires in COVID-19. As for the study in general: Acute and convalescent COVID-19 specimens originated in the United States, Italy and Spain. Sample material is recorded as cDNA or gDNA derived from T cells, B-cell-depleted T cells, or PBMCs.

Authors' processing steps: Counts of nucleated cells, estimated from reference gene primer amplification, were obtained. Method: immunoSEQ multiplex PCR; TCRdb's copy keeps in-frame clones and lacks some. V and J calls and clone size are as listed in that table; D and trimming were resolved from the DNA. The sample lists fewer than 120,000 clones; more than 70% were seen once. This CDR3 spans 15 amino acids. V lost 5 bases to trimming and J lost 3 bases, with 17 bases between them. The germline gives CDR1 MNHEY, CDR2 SMNVEV (reference sequence). The receptor's source is a woman in her forties or fifties with acute or convalescent COVID-19. The sample was peripheral blood. The V and J genes are TRBV27 and TRBJ2-7; D is perhaps TRBD2 (5 bases). CDR3 residues: CASSASGIAYYEQYF. Written as DNA, the CDR3 is TGTGCCAGCAGTGCCTCCGGGATCGCCTACTACGAGCAGTACTTC.